Presented here are 4 T cell receptor beta chains from one specimen sequenced in a study of CD8 T cells in Susac syndrome. RNA was extracted with the RNeasy kit, and a quantity of about 0.45 to 1 ug was reverse transcribed using random hexamers. MiXCR, applied by TCRdb to the immunoSEQ multiplex PCR reads, yields one record per CDR3 protein. This sample has about 80,000 distinct CDR3 sequences, with around 96% found just once. The specimen was CD8+ T cells from PBMCs. Source of these receptors: a human donor with Susac syndrome.

J is TRBJ1-5 and V is TRBV20-1; 8 nucleotides line up with TRBD1. The CDR3 is 14 amino acids. V lost 3 bases to trimming and J lost 3 bases; unmatched junction nucleotides: 4. Germline assignment: CDR1 DFQATT and CDR2 SNEGSKA (reference sequence). CDR3 nucleotides: TGCAGTGCTAGCAGGGGGCCCAACAATCAGCCCCAGCATTTT. Encoded protein: CSASRGPNNQPQHF.

The CDR3 is CAVDSTSTDTQYF. The CDR3 DNA reads as TGTGCCGTCGACAGTACTAGCACAGATACGCAGTATTTT. V and J are TRBV24-1 and TRBJ2-3; D might be TRBD1 (5 bases). V was shortened by 12 bases and J by 0 bases, with 12 bases between the two germline ends. Germline V gene data show CDR1 as KGHDR and CDR2 as SFDVKD. The CDR3 totals 13 residues.

This clonotype appeared a single time. The rearrangement links TRBV5-5 to TRBJ2-7; D is possibly TRBD1 or TRBD2 (5 bases each). Germline CDR1 is SGHKS and CDR2 is YYEKEE (reference sequence). The V end lost 4 bases, the J end lost 3 bases, and 17 bases lay between the germline ends. This CDR3 comprises 15 residues. This CDR3 reads CASSRDRDGSYEQYF. CDR3 in DNA: TGTGCCAGCAGCCGCGACCGGGACGGAAGCTACGAGCAGTACTTC.

The chain combines TRBV2 with TRBJ1-2, with D possibly being TRBD1 (6 bases). The CDR3 spans 14 residues. V lost 11 bases, J lost 3 bases, and 19 bases lay in between. Germline V CDR1 and CDR2: SNHLY, FYNNEI. CDR3 DNA: TGTGCCGCCCATCGGGGGCAGGCACACTATGGCTACACCTTC. It translates to CAAHRGQAHYGYTF.